This T cell receptor (beta chain) was sequenced for a study of technical replicates of blood from a few donors. V was cut by 5 bases and J by 8 bases, with 18 bases left in between. Germline CDR1 is SGHNT and CDR2 is YENEEA. The CDR3 is made up of 14 amino acids. This clone has a single count. Method: immunoSEQ multiplex PCR; TCRdb's copy keeps in-frame clones and lacks some. The table includes 60,000 to 95,000 clones, roughly 91% detected once. Specimen: T cells isolated from PBMCs. The source is a human donor in good health. Some clones in this sample may be carry-over from other donors' samples. The V and J genes are TRBV11-3 and TRBJ1-1; tentative D call: TRBD1 (5 bases). The CDR3 region is CASSHWGYRNEAFF. CDR3 nucleotides: TGTGCCAGCAGCCACTGGGGATACAGGAACGAAGCTTTCTTT.